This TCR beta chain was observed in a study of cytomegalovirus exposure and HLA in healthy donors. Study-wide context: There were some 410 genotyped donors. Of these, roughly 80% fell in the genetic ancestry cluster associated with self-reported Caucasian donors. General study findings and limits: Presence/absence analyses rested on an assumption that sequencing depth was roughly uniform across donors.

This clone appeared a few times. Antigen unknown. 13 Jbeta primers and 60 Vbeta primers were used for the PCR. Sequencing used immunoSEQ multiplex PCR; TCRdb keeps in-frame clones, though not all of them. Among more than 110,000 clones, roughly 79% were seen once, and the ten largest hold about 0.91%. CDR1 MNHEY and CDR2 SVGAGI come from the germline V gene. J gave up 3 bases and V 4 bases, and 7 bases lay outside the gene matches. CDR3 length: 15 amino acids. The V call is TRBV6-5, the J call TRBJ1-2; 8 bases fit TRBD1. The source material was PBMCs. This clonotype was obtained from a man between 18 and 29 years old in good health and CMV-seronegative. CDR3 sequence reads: CASSSHGTGDYGYTF. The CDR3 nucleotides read TGTGCCAGCAGTTCCCACGGGACAGGCGACTATGGCTACACCTTC.